This T cell receptor beta chain was captured in a study of cytomegalovirus exposure and HLA in healthy donors. Overall study results and limits: Despite most TCR sequences being rare, some public TCRs occurred in many donors.

Turning to this clone: Its antigen is unidentified.

PCR was performed using 60 Vbeta and 13 Jbeta primers. Repertoires were generated with immunoSEQ multiplex PCR, while TCRdb's copy carries only in-frame clones and drops some. Among approximately 120,000 clones listed, around 80% were seen once. The CDR3 loop spans 13 amino acids. Trimming pared 1 base from V and 4 bases from J, leaving 7 bases between. Germline CDR1 reads LNHDA; CDR2 reads SQIVND (reference sequence). The chain uses TRBV19 and TRBJ2-5; possible D gene TRBD1, 5 bases. This sequence originates from a man aged 25-45 years in good health and CMV-seropositive. The sample comprised PBMCs. CDR3 sequence reads: CASSIVGAETQYF. CDR3 sequence (DNA): TGTGCCAGTAGTATAGTAGGGGCAGAGACCCAGTACTTC.